This is a list of T cell receptor beta chains from one sample in a study of shared clonotypes between healthy human individuals. TCRdb's copy holds only in-frame clones and misses some; the assay was immunoSEQ multiplex PCR. The sample holds around 940,000 clones, 76% seen once. Sequenced sample: memory CD4+ T cells sorted from blood. These receptors came from a man aged 18 to 29 in good health. Each CDR3 is given with its conserved first and last residue. The order of the fields is clone size, J gene, V gene, D gene, CDR3 protein, CDR3 DNA. A D gene is named only where the DNA matches it firmly. Size is stated for part of the rows, as once, few or many counts, or as a class when the clone is expanded.

clone size: .
J gene: TRBJ2-7
V gene: TRBV14
D gene: TRBD2
CDR3 protein: CASSQQRGPSYEQYF
CDR3 DNA: TGTGCCAGCAGCCAACAGCGGGGGCCCTCCTACGAGCAGTACTTC

clone size: .
J gene: TRBJ2-5
V gene: TRBV7-6
D gene: TRBD1
CDR3 protein: CASSLAAGTGETQYF
CDR3 DNA: TGTGCCAGCAGCTTAGCTGCCGGGACAGGCGAGACCCAGTACTTC

clone size: .
J gene: TRBJ1-1
V gene: TRBV4-1
D gene: .
CDR3 protein: CASSQLTGTTINTEAFF
CDR3 DNA: TGCGCCAGCAGCCAACTCACCGGGACTACCATTAACACTGAAGCTTTCTTT

clone size: .
J gene: TRBJ2-5
V gene: TRBV7-2
D gene: .
CDR3 protein: CASSPGSQETQYF
CDR3 DNA: TGTGCCAGCAGCCCGGGCTCCCAAGAGACCCAGTACTTC

clone size: .
J gene: TRBJ2-7
V gene: TRBV5-1
D gene: .
CDR3 protein: CASSFGRDPRTGQYF
CDR3 DNA: TGCGCCAGCAGCTTCGGGCGTGATCCCCGGACGGGGCAGTACTTC

clone size: once
J gene: TRBJ2-1
V gene: TRBV18
D gene: .
CDR3 protein: CASSREGAGSYNEQFF
CDR3 DNA: TGTGCCAGCTCACGGGAGGGGGCTGGCTCCTACAATGAGCAGTTCTTC

clone size: few
J gene: TRBJ2-1
V gene: TRBV5-1
D gene: .
CDR3 protein: CASSLLEGARNEQFF
CDR3 DNA: TGCGCCAGCAGCTTGCTGGAGGGGGCGAGGAATGAGCAGTTCTTC

clone size: .
J gene: TRBJ2-7
V gene: TRBV14
D gene: .
CDR3 protein: CASSSYDRYEQYF
CDR3 DNA: TGTGCCAGCAGCTCATACGACAGGTACGAGCAGTACTTC

clone size: .
J gene: TRBJ2-3
V gene: TRBV6-5
D gene: .
CDR3 protein: CASSYEASGTDTQYF
CDR3 DNA: TGTGCCAGCAGTTACGAAGCGTCTGGCACAGATACGCAGTATTTT

clone size: .
J gene: TRBJ2-3
V gene: TRBV11-2
D gene: .
CDR3 protein: CASSLIASRGDTQYF
CDR3 DNA: TGTGCCAGCAGCTTAATCGCTTCCCGGGGAGATACGCAGTATTTT

clone size: .
J gene: TRBJ2-3
V gene: TRBV9
D gene: TRBD2
CDR3 protein: CASSVVGGETTDTQYF
CDR3 DNA: TGTGCCAGCAGCGTAGTTGGGGGGGAGACCACAGATACGCAGTATTTT

clone size: .
J gene: TRBJ1-5
V gene: TRBV6-1
D gene: TRBD1
CDR3 protein: CASSEGDRSNQPQHF
CDR3 DNA: TGTGCCAGCAGTGAAGGGGACAGGAGCAATCAGCCCCAGCATTTT

clone size: .
J gene: TRBJ2-5
V gene: TRBV10-3
D gene: TRBD2
CDR3 protein: CAIRKGLAEETQYF
CDR3 DNA: TGTGCCATCAGGAAGGGACTAGCGGAAGAGACCCAGTACTTC

clone size: .
J gene: TRBJ2-7
V gene: TRBV7-2
D gene: .
CDR3 protein: CASSLAYRDEQYF
CDR3 DNA: TGTGCCAGCAGCTTAGCCTACAGGGACGAGCAGTACTTC

clone size: .
J gene: TRBJ2-1
V gene: TRBV7-2
D gene: .
CDR3 protein: CASSSSGGVGSYNEQFF
CDR3 DNA: TGTGCCAGCAGCTCGTCCGGCGGGGTCGGCTCCTACAATGAGCAGTTCTTC

clone size: .
J gene: TRBJ2-7
V gene: TRBV18
D gene: .
CDR3 protein: CASSPRSGDEQYF
CDR3 DNA: TGTGCCAGCTCACCACGGTCAGGGGACGAGCAGTACTTC

clone size: .
J gene: TRBJ1-2
V gene: TRBV10-2
D gene: TRBD1
CDR3 protein: CASRETGTGNGYTF
CDR3 DNA: TGCGCCAGCAGGGAAACCGGGACAGGGAACGGCTACACCTTC

clone size: many
J gene: TRBJ2-5
V gene: TRBV5-1
D gene: .
CDR3 protein: CASSTPQETQYF
CDR3 DNA: TGCGCCAGCAGCACCCCTCAAGAGACCCAGTACTTC

clone size: .
J gene: TRBJ2-1
V gene: TRBV5-1
D gene: .
CDR3 protein: CASSLESLSSYNEQFF
CDR3 DNA: TGCGCCAGCAGCTTGGAAAGTCTCAGCTCCTACAATGAGCAGTTCTTC

clone size: once
J gene: TRBJ1-2
V gene: TRBV7-9
D gene: .
CDR3 protein: CASSLDRGPIYGYTF
CDR3 DNA: TGTGCCAGCAGCTTAGATCGGGGACCCATCTATGGCTACACCTTC

clone size: .
J gene: TRBJ2-5
V gene: TRBV15
D gene: TRBD1
CDR3 protein: CATTRTGEETQYF
CDR3 DNA: TGTGCCACCACCAGGACAGGGGAAGAGACCCAGTACTTC

clone size: .
J gene: TRBJ2-5
V gene: TRBV7-8
D gene: TRBD2
CDR3 protein: CASSLPRLAGKETQYF
CDR3 DNA: TGTGCCAGCAGCTTGCCGCGACTAGCGGGGAAGGAGACCCAGTACTTC

clone size: few
J gene: TRBJ1-5
V gene: TRBV5-1
D gene: .
CDR3 protein: CASSLDTYGPQHF
CDR3 DNA: TGCGCCAGCAGCTTGGACACGTACGGCCCCCAGCATTTT

clone size: .
J gene: TRBJ1-3
V gene: TRBV30
D gene: .
CDR3 protein: CAWTPQRDTIYF
CDR3 DNA: TGTGCCTGGACGCCTCAGCGGGACACCATATATTTT

clone size: .
J gene: TRBJ2-1
V gene: TRBV11-3
D gene: .
CDR3 protein: CASSSWEEGQFF
CDR3 DNA: TGTGCCAGCAGCTCTTGGGAGGAGGGCCAGTTCTTC

clone size: .
J gene: TRBJ2-7
V gene: TRBV19
D gene: .
CDR3 protein: CASGDADYEQYF
CDR3 DNA: TGTGCCAGTGGGGACGCAGACTACGAGCAGTACTTC

clone size: .
J gene: TRBJ2-7
V gene: TRBV28
D gene: TRBD1
CDR3 protein: CASATGGPYEQYF
CDR3 DNA: TGTGCCAGCGCGACAGGGGGTCCCTACGAGCAGTACTTC

clone size: .
J gene: TRBJ1-2
V gene: TRBV5-1
D gene: .
CDR3 protein: CASSLAPGATGYTF
CDR3 DNA: TGCGCCAGCAGCTTGGCTCCGGGGGCGACAGGCTACACCTTC

clone size: .
J gene: TRBJ2-2
V gene: TRBV30
D gene: TRBD2
CDR3 protein: CAWKLAGGRTGELFF
CDR3 DNA: TGTGCCTGGAAGCTAGCGGGAGGGCGTACCGGGGAGCTGTTTTTT

clone size: .
J gene: TRBJ1-1
V gene: TRBV9
D gene: TRBD1
CDR3 protein: CASSVYNGDRGEEAFF
CDR3 DNA: TGTGCCAGCAGCGTATATAACGGGGACAGGGGCGAGGAAGCTTTCTTT

clone size: .
J gene: TRBJ2-7
V gene: TRBV2
D gene: .
CDR3 protein: CASEVGGGVNEQYF
CDR3 DNA: TGTGCCAGCGAAGTGGGAGGGGGGGTCAACGAGCAGTACTTC

clone size: .
J gene: TRBJ2-2
V gene: TRBV10-2
D gene: .
CDR3 protein: CASRQGSNTGELFF
CDR3 DNA: TGCGCCAGCCGTCAGGGTTCGAACACCGGGGAGCTGTTTTTT

clone size: once
J gene: TRBJ1-1
V gene: TRBV5-1
D gene: .
CDR3 protein: CASSLGAIAATEAFF
CDR3 DNA: TGCGCCAGCAGCTTGGGAGCGATCGCGGCCACTGAAGCTTTCTTT

clone size: .
J gene: TRBJ2-2
V gene: TRBV6-1
D gene: TRBD1
CDR3 protein: CASSELPGGTAGELFF
CDR3 DNA: TGTGCCAGCAGTGAATTGCCAGGGGGAACGGCCGGGGAGCTGTTTTTT

clone size: .
J gene: TRBJ1-1
V gene: TRBV7-9
D gene: .
CDR3 protein: CASSLQGHTEAFF
CDR3 DNA: TGTGCCAGCAGCTTACAAGGGCACACTGAAGCTTTCTTT

clone size: .
J gene: TRBJ1-4
V gene: TRBV2
D gene: TRBD1
CDR3 protein: CASSVRGRGEKLFF
CDR3 DNA: TGTGCCAGCAGTGTGAGGGGGCGCGGTGAAAAACTGTTTTTT

clone size: once
J gene: TRBJ2-7
V gene: TRBV6-5
D gene: TRBD2
CDR3 protein: CASSYRLAAQAYEQYF
CDR3 DNA: TGTGCCAGCAGTTACAGACTAGCGGCCCAGGCCTACGAGCAGTACTTC

clone size: many
J gene: TRBJ2-3
V gene: TRBV14
D gene: .
CDR3 protein: CASSQNSGLSTDTQYF
CDR3 DNA: TGTGCCAGCAGCCAAAACTCAGGTCTCAGCACAGATACGCAGTATTTT

clone size: .
J gene: TRBJ1-1
V gene: TRBV19
D gene: .
CDR3 protein: CASHLLGGQPINTEAFF
CDR3 DNA: TGTGCCAGCCACCTCCTGGGGGGGCAGCCGATAAACACTGAAGCTTTCTTT

clone size: .
J gene: TRBJ2-4
V gene: TRBV19
D gene: .
CDR3 protein: CASSSRGAALAKNIQYF
CDR3 DNA: TGTGCCAGTAGTTCCCGGGGGGCCGCGCTAGCCAAAAACATTCAGTACTTC

clone size: once
J gene: TRBJ1-3
V gene: TRBV6-4
D gene: .
CDR3 protein: CASRPPDNQTSGNTIYF
CDR3 DNA: TGTGCCAGCAGGCCACCCGATAATCAAACATCTGGAAACACCATATATTTT

clone size: .
J gene: TRBJ2-5
V gene: TRBV30
D gene: .
CDR3 protein: CAWRGKETQYF
CDR3 DNA: TGTGCCTGGAGGGGGAAAGAGACCCAGTACTTC

clone size: .
J gene: TRBJ1-3
V gene: TRBV6-6
D gene: .
CDR3 protein: CASRYRPQSSGNTIYF
CDR3 DNA: TGTGCCAGCAGGTACCGTCCTCAGAGCTCTGGAAACACCATATATTTT

clone size: .
J gene: TRBJ2-3
V gene: TRBV5-1
D gene: .
CDR3 protein: CASSLTGLQADTQYF
CDR3 DNA: TGCGCCAGCAGCTTAACAGGCCTTCAGGCAGATACGCAGTATTTT

clone size: .
J gene: TRBJ1-6
V gene: TRBV30
D gene: .
CDR3 protein: CAWRDKLSPLHF
CDR3 DNA: TGTGCCTGGAGAGATAAGCTTTCGCCCCTCCACTTT